This T cell receptor beta chain was found in a study of T cells after yellow fever vaccination. Study-wide results and limits: Post-booster repertoires again held most primary-vaccination clones (roughly 96% CD4, roughly 88% CD8). CD4 and CD8 compartments shared a small share of clonotypes, likely from convergent recombination.

A note on this clonotype: What it binds is not known.

Per germline, CDR1 MGHRA and CDR2 YSYEKL. The V and J ends lost 1 base and 7 bases respectively, with 10 bases between them. The CDR3 is made up of 13 amino acids. By 5'RACE template switching, TCR cDNA was produced, with a universal primer site and UMIs added in the process. TCRdb reanalysed the 5' RACE reads using MiXCR and keeps one entry per CDR3 protein. This table holds a few hundred thousand distinct CDR3 sequences, less than 9.5% found once. The receptor comes from a man aged 18 to 29 who received the YFV17D yellow fever vaccine. The rearrangement links TRBV4-1 to TRBJ1-2; a possible D gene is TRBD1 (5 bases). The sample consisted of PBMCs, taken roughly 46 days after the first yellow fever vaccination. DNA for the CDR3: TGCGCCAGCAGCCAAGGGGGGATCGGTGGCTACACCTTC. Its translation: CASSQGGIGGYTF.